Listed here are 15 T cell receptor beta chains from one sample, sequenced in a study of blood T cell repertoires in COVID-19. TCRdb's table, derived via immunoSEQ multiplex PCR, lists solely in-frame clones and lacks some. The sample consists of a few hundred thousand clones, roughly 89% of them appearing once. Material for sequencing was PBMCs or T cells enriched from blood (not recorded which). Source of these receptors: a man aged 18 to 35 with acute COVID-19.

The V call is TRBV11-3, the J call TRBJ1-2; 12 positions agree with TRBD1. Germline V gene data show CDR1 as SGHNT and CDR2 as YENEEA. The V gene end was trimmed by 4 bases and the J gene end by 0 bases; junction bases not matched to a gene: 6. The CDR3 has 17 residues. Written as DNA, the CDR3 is TGTGCCAGCAGCTCCCGGGACAGGGGGCCCCCTAACTATGGCTACACCTTC. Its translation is CASSSRDRGPPNYGYTF.

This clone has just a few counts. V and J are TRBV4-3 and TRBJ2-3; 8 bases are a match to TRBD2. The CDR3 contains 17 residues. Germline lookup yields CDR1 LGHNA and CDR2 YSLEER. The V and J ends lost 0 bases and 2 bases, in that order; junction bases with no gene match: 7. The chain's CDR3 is CASSQDGASGPTDTQYF. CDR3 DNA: TGCGCCAGCAGCCAAGATGGGGCTAGCGGGCCCACAGATACGCAGTATTTT.

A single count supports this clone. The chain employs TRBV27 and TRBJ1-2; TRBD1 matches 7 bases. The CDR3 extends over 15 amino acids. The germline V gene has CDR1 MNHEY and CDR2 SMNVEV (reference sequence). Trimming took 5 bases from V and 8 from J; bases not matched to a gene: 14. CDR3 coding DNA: TGTGCCAGCAGTCCTACCTTTAACGGACAGGTGGGCTACACCTTC. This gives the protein CASSPTFNGQVGYTF.

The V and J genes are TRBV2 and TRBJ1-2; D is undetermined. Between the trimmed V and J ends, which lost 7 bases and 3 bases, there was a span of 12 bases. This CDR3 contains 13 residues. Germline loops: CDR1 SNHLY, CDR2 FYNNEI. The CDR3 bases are TGTGCCAGCACCGGTCCATCCTACTATGGCTACACCTTC. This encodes CASTGPSYYGYTF.

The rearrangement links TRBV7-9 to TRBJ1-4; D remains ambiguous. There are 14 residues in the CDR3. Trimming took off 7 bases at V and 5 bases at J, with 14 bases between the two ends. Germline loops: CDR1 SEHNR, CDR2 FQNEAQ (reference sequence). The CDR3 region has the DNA TGTGCCAGCACCACGGTTGGGAGGAATGAAAAACTGTTTTTT. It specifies CASTTVGRNEKLFF.

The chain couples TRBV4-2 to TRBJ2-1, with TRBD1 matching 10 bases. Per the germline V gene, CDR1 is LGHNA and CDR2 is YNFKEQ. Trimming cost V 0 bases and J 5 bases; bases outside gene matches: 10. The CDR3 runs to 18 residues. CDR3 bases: TGTGCCAGCAGCCAAGATGGGAGGGGACAGGGGTTACACAATGAGCAGTTCTTC. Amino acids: CASSQDGRGQGLHNEQFF.

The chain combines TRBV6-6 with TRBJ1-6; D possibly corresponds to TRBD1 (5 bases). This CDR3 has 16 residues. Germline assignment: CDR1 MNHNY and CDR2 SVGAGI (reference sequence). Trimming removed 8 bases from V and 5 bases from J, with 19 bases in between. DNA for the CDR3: TGTGCCAGCCGCTGGGGCGGGACGGGGGATAATTCACCCCTCCACTTT. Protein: CASRWGGTGDNSPLHF.

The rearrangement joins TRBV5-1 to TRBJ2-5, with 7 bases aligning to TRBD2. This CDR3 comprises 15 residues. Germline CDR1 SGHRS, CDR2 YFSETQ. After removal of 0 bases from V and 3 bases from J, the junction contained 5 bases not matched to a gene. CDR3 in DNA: TGCGCCAGCAGCTTGGGTGGACTAGGGAAAGAGACCCAGTACTTC. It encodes CASSLGGLGKETQYF. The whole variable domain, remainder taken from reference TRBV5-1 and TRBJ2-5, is KAGVTQTPRYLIKTRGQQVTLSCSPISGHRSVSWYQQTPGQGLQFLFEYFSETQRNKGNFPGRFSGRQFSNSRSEMNVSTLELGDSALYLCASSLGGLGKETQYFGPGTRLLVL.

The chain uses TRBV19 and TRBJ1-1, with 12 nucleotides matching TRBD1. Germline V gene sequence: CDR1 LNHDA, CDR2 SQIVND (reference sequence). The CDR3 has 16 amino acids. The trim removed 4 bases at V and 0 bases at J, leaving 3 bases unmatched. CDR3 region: CASSRDRGLMNTEAFF. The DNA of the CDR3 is TGTGCCAGTAGTAGGGACAGGGGGCTCATGAACACTGAAGCTTTCTTT. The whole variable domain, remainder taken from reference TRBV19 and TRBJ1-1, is DGGITQSPKYLFRKEGQNVTLSCEQNLNHDAMYWYRQDPGQGLRLIYYSQIVNDFQKGDIAEGYSVSREKKESFPLTVTSAQKNPTAFYLCASSRDRGLMNTEAFFGQGTRLTVV.

This CDR3 reads CASSPGLSYEQYF. Here the CDR3 DNA reads TGTGCCAGCAGCCCGGGACTCTCCTACGAGCAGTACTTC. The chain carries TRBV5-5 and TRBJ2-7; D perhaps matches TRBD2 (6 bases). Trimming shortened V by 4 bases and J by 0 bases, and 8 bases separated the two germline ends. Looked up from germline, CDR1 is SGHKS and CDR2 is YYEKEE (reference sequence). The CDR3 loop spans 13 amino acids.

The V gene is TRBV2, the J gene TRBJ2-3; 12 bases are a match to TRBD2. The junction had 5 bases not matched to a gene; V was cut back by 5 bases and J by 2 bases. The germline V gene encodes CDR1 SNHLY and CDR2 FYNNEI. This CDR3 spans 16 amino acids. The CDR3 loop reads CASSYGLAGYTDTQYF. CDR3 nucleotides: TGTGCCAGCAGTTATGGACTAGCGGGATACACAGATACGCAGTATTTT.

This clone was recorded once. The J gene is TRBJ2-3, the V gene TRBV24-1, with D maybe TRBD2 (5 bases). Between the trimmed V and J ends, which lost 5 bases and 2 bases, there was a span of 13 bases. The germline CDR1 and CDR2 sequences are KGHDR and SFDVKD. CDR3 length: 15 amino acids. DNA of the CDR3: TGTGCCACCAGTGGGGTACTAGGGAACACAGATACGCAGTATTTT. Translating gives CATSGVLGNTDTQYF.

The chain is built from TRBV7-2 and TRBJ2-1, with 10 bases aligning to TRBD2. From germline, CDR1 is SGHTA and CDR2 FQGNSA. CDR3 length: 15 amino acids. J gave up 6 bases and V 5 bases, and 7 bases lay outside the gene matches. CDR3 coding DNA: TGTGCCAGCAGCCCCGTAGCGGGAGGAGGCAATGAGCAGTTCTTC. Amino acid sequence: CASSPVAGGGNEQFF.

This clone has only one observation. CDR3 sequence: CASSQRQGSEAFF. DNA for the CDR3: TGTGCCAGCAGTCAGCGACAGGGCTCTGAAGCTTTCTTT. The chain carries TRBV7-3 and TRBJ1-1; 7 bases line up with TRBD1. Trimming at V came to 6 bases and at J to 6 bases, leaving 7 bases not matched to a gene. The CDR3 runs 13 residues. Germline CDR1 is SGHTA and CDR2 is FQGTGA. The entire variable domain, with the rest obtained from reference TRBV7-3 and TRBJ1-1, is as follows: GAGVSQTPSNKVTEKGKYVELRCDPISGHTALYWYRQSLGQGPEFLIYFQGTGAADDSGLPNDRFFAVRPEGSVSTLKIQRTERGDSAVYLCASSQRQGSEAFFGQGTRLTVV.

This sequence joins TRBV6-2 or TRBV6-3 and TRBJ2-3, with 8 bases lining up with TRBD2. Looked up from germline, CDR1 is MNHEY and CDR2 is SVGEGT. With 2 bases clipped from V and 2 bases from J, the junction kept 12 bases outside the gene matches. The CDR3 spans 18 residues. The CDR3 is CASSYPSGLAGSTDTQYF. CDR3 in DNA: TGTGCCAGCAGTTACCCATCCGGTTTAGCGGGATCCACAGATACGCAGTATTTT.